This TCR beta chain was sequenced in a study of regulatory and conventional T cells in RAG deficiency (dated 2017 in TCRdb). In terms of the full investigation: To compare the diversity and composition of the repertoires of Treg, conventional CD4+ and CD8+ T cells between RAG-deficient patients and healthy controls, the study applied high-throughput TCR beta sequencing. Results and caveats for the whole study, not just this receptor: Unique TCR beta sequences from Treg cells were about 100-fold fewer in Omenn syndrome and CID/AS patients than controls, versus around 9.1-fold for other subsets. Compared with control T-cell subpopulations, the RAG-deficient patients had markedly lower Shannon entropy and higher Simpson indices. In Omenn syndrome patients, sorted CD25-high CD127-low cells may represent peripherally activated cells rather than bona fide Treg cells. All patient T-cell subsets had shorter CDR3 lengths; Omenn syndrome patients showed >75% Treg-Tconv repertoire overlap at nucleotide and amino acid level. For some subjects, some analyses of T-cell subsets were not performed.

Before genomic DNA extraction, regulatory T cells were purified from blood as CD4+CD25-high CD127-low cells. Repertoire analyses used several healthy control donors as the comparison group. CDR1 WSHSY and CDR2 SAAADI are derived from the germline V gene. The CDR3 holds 13 amino acids from the cysteine to the phenylalanine. Just CDR3 DNA is preserved here, 39 bases in frame from base 1. Compared with germline, V lacks 3 bases and J lacks 7 bases; bases without a gene match: 2. On this clone: Its antigen specificity is not known. There are no base qualities to consult, and no much larger clone falls within one base.

Preparation of the library involved the immunoSEQ multiplex PCR assay. Genomic DNA from the sorted T-cell subsets was used to amplify and sequence rearranged TCR beta chain products. Per the source publication's procedure: Shannon entropy and Simpson indices were used to measure the diversity of productive TCR beta rearrangements in each repertoire. Clonal expansion was assessed by the summed frequency of the 100 most abundant productive TCR beta clonotypes among total reads. A self-reactivity index based on amino acid usage at CDR3beta positions 6 and 7 was applied to the TRB repertoires. Repertoire analyses used two-way ANOVA; flow cytometric analyses used Student t or Mann-Whitney tests. TCRdb holds this immuneACCESS table with in-frame rearrangements only. Some clones are missing; in checked studies, unresolved V genes explain under half, and the rest has no known cause. The V and J calls and the clone size are those of that table, but D and trimming were determined from the DNA. This sample is represented by 9,000 to 9,500 clones; more than 80% of them were singletons. Jointly, the top ten make up over 1% of the sample.

The same sample was also used in a study of regulatory T cells. As that second study puts it: The multiplex PCR relied on 52 forward TRBV primers and 13 reverse TRBJ primers, and amplification bias was corrected through assay-based and computational methods. Patient repertoires showed restricted unique TRB V-J pairs and skewed V and J gene usage, most marked in regulatory T cells. T-cell receptor beta repertoires of sorted regulatory, conventional CD4+ and CD8+ T cells were compared between CD3G-deficient patients and healthy controls. Ficoll density separation was used to isolate peripheral blood mononuclear cells. Rearranged TRB loci were amplified from genomic DNA by multiplex PCR within the immunoSEQ assay. TRB amplicons were sequenced using an Illumina HiSeq platform. Raw sequences were error-filtered and aligned to reference gene sequences by custom algorithms and were subsequently analyzed with the immunoSEQ online tools. Frequencies of productive and nonproductive TRB rearrangements were evaluated among both unique and total sequences. Group comparisons used t tests, Mann-Whitney tests or two-way ANOVA run in Prism software.

The sample comprised Tregs sorted from blood. The rearranged segments are TRBV10-2 and TRBJ1-4; 7 central nucleotides agree with TRBD1. The TCR originated in a human donor in good health. The CDR3 in this case is CASSDRQGEKLFF. The base sequence is TGCGCCAGCAGTGACCGACAGGGTGAAAAACTGTTTTTT.